This T cell receptor (beta chain) stems from a study of cytomegalovirus exposure and HLA in healthy donors. Findings and limits, study-wide: As was reported, the classifier diagnosed cytomegalovirus status with high specificity and sensitivity. Rarity marked most TCR sequences, yet some public TCRs occurred in many donors.

This clone was counted between two and nine times. The antigen is undetermined. Profiled with immunoSEQ multiplex PCR; TCRdb holds only in-frame clones, not every one. The data show 110,000 or so clones, about 88% seen once. The specimen sequenced was PBMCs. This sequence was found in a man between 18 and 35 years old in good health and CMV-seropositive.

The CDR3 loop is CASSESEDSGNTIYF. CDR3 sequence (DNA): TGCGCCAGCAGTGAAAGCGAAGACTCTGGAAACACCATATATTTT. V and J are TRBV10-2 and TRBJ1-3; D is undetermined. Trimming took 3 bases from V and 0 from J, leaving 9 bases between them. This CDR3 comprises 15 residues. CDR1 and CDR2 from the germline V gene are WSHSY and SAAADI.